Shown below are 15 T cell receptor beta chains from a single sample sequenced in a study of T cells of healthy individuals. TCRdb re-called the 5' RACE reads through MiXCR, storing one row per CDR3 protein. The sample comprises 40,000 to 65,000 distinct CDR3 sequences, around 15% of which are singletons, and 15% to 20% rests with the top ten. The receptors stem from a human donor in good health.

This clonotype was seen ten or more times. The chain carries TRBV11-2 and TRBJ2-3; D might be TRBD2 (5 bases). The germline V gene has CDR1 SGHAT and CDR2 FQNNGV. The CDR3 spans 14 residues. Trimming shortened V by 5 bases and J by 3 bases, and 12 bases separated the two germline ends. DNA of the CDR3: TGTGCCAGCAGCCCCTTGACTAATACAGATACGCAGTATTTT. The encoded protein is CASSPLTNTDTQYF.

This clonotype was detected ten times or more. The chain employs TRBV20-1 and TRBJ2-1; D gene ambiguous. Trimming cost V 4 bases and J 10 bases, with 14 bases left between them. The length of the CDR3 is 12 residues. CDR1 is DFQATT, CDR2 SNEGSKA, per germline (reference sequence). The CDR3 sequence is CSATTTSQEQFF. CDR3 DNA: TGCAGTGCTACCACGACCAGTCAAGAGCAGTTCTTC.

The chain has TRBV12-3 or TRBV12-4 and TRBJ1-3; no definite D call. V was trimmed by 6 bases and J by 0 bases, leaving 15 bases between them. This CDR3 region has 16 residues. The DNA for the CDR3 is TGTGCCAGCAGCCCGGTCATCGGGATCTCTGGAAACACCATATATTTT. Translation: CASSPVIGISGNTIYF.

As for this clonotype: At one boundary the junction diverges from the germline segment, which might be a read error. The chain is built from TRBV30 and TRBJ2-5, with 7 bases lining up with TRBD1. The CDR3 is 15 amino acids. Germline V gives CDR1 GTSNPN, CDR2 SVGIG (reference sequence). The CDR3 protein is CVWTRQGASGETQYF. As DNA, the CDR3 is TGTGTCTGGACGCGACAGGGCGCATCCGGAGAGACCCAGTACTTC.

In the case of this clonotype: One junction end disagrees with the germline gene, perhaps due to a read error. This chain connects TRBV24-1 to TRBJ2-5, with 9 bases that match TRBD1. The CDR3 is made up of 17 amino acids. The germline V gene encodes CDR1 KGHDR and CDR2 SFDVKD. The CDR3 reads CVTSDITGGPAQETQYF. The CDR3 coding sequence is TGTGTCACCAGTGATATCACAGGGGGCCCCGCGCAAGAGACCCAGTACTTC.

The sample holds a few counts of this clonotype. The V gene is TRBV7-7, the J gene TRBJ2-3; a possible D gene is TRBD2 (6 bases). CDR1 and CDR2 from the germline V gene are SSHAT and FNYEAQ (reference sequence). The ends were cut back, 1 base at V and 6 bases at J, with 14 bases in the middle. The CDR3 has 15 residues. The CDR3 protein is CASSLGGRGLDTQYF. The CDR3 DNA reads TGTGCCAGCAGCTTAGGCGGACGGGGACTCGATACGCAGTATTTT.

This clonotype was observed many times. This chain joins TRBV4-3 and TRBJ2-7; D ambiguous. V lost 0 bases and J lost 3, with 18 bases in between. In germline, CDR1 is LGHNA, CDR2 YSLEER. The CDR3 loop spans 17 amino acids. The DNA for the CDR3 is TGCGCCAGCAGCCAAGATACCGACACGGCGGTCGGCTACGAGCAGTACTTC. This codes for CASSQDTDTAVGYEQYF.

As for this clonotype: Just one base apart from a much larger clone, this may be a read error. The genes are TRBV11-2 and TRBJ2-7, with D maybe TRBD1 (6 bases). The V and J ends lost 1 base and 6 bases respectively, with 10 bases between them. This CDR3 spans 13 amino acids. The V gene's germline CDR1 is SGHAT and CDR2 FQNNGV. The CDR3 coding sequence is TGTGCCAGCAGCTTAGGTGAAGGGGGCGAGCAGTACTTC. It is translated as CASSLGEGGEQYF.

The chain couples TRBV10-3 to TRBJ2-1; TRBD1 or TRBD2 may be the D gene (5 bases each). Per germline, CDR1 ENHRY and CDR2 SYGVKD. Trimming cost V 7 bases and J 4 bases, with 11 bases left between them. CDR3 length equals 13 residues. In DNA form, the CDR3 reads TGTGCCATCACCGAGGGACGTTACAATGAGCAGTTCTTC. This gives the protein CAITEGRYNEQFF.

In this sample, this clonotype turned up once. The gene calls are TRBV12-5 and TRBJ1-5, with D hard to call. This CDR3 contains 14 residues. V shed 0 bases and J shed 6 bases, with 9 bases lying between them. Germline V lookup: CDR1 LGHNT, CDR2 FRNRAP. The CDR3 loop is CASGLVGPTQPQHF. The CDR3 DNA reads as TGTGCTAGTGGTTTGGTCGGGCCGACTCAGCCCCAGCATTTT. Filled out from reference TRBV12-5 and TRBJ1-5, the complete variable domain reads DARVTQTPRHKVTEMGQEVTMRCQPILGHNTVFWYRQTMMQGLELLAYFRNRAPLDDSGMPKDRFSAEMPDATLATLKIQPSEPRDSAVYFCASGLVGPTQPQHFGDGTRLSIL.

The chain links TRBV7-8 to TRBJ1-1; D is perhaps TRBD1 (5 bases). The V and J ends lost 8 bases and 5 bases respectively, with 12 bases between them. Germline CDR1 and CDR2: SGHVS and FQNEAQ. The CDR3 covers 12 residues. CDR3 sequence (DNA): TGTGCCAGCGGATACAGGAAGACTGAAGCTTTCTTT. It specifies CASGYRKTEAFF.

This clonotype was detected only a few times. This chain links TRBV3-1 with TRBJ1-5; D gene uncertain. Trimming stripped 0 bases from V and 6 bases from J, with 9 bases between. The CDR3 extends over 14 amino acids. Germline CDR1 LGHDT, CDR2 YNNKEL (reference sequence). This chain's CDR3 is CASSQEGKGQPQHF. In nucleotides, the CDR3 is TGTGCCAGCAGCCAAGAAGGGAAGGGTCAGCCCCAGCATTTT.

CDR3: CAISDWGSYEQYF. DNA of the CDR3: TGTGCCATCAGTGATTGGGGGTCCTACGAGCAGTACTTC. The V gene is TRBV10-3, the J gene TRBJ2-7; D tentatively fits TRBD1 or TRBD2 (5 bases each). The length of the CDR3 is 13 residues. Germline V CDR1 and CDR2: ENHRY, SYGVKD. V lost 3 bases and J 1 base, leaving 7 bases between the germline ends.

This chain connects TRBV12-3 or TRBV12-4 to TRBJ2-3, with 11 bases identical to TRBD1. The CDR3 loop spans 15 amino acids. Losses at the gene ends were 3 bases for V and 6 bases for J; bases not matched to a gene: 5. CDR3 protein: CASSFGTGGDDTQYF. In DNA, the CDR3 is TGTGCCAGCAGTTTCGGGACAGGGGGTGACGATACGCAGTATTTT.

The chain employs TRBV6-2 or TRBV6-3 and TRBJ1-5; 8 positions match TRBD1. The CDR3 consists of 15 residues. Losses at the gene ends were 6 bases for V and 2 bases for J; bases not matched to a gene: 6. Germline values: CDR1 MNHEY, CDR2 SVGEGT. This chain's CDR3 is CASRSGTGRNQPQHF. CDR3 nucleotides: TGTGCCAGCAGGTCCGGGACAGGACGCAATCAGCCCCAGCATTTT.